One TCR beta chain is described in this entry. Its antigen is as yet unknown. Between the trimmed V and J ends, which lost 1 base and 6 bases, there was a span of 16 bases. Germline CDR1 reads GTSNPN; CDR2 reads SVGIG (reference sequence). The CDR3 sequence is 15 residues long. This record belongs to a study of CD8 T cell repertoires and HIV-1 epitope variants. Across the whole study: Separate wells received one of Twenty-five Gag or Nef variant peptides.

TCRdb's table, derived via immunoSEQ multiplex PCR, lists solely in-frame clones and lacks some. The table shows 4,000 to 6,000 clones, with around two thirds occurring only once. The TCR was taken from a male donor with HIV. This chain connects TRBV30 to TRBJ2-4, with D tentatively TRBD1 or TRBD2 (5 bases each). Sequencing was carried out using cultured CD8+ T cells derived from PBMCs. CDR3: CAWSAGSGAGNIQYF. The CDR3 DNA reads TGTGCCTGGAGTGCCGGGTCCGGGGCGGGAAACATTCAGTACTTC.